The clone carrying this T cell receptor (beta chain) counts as medium-sized. Its antigen is not identified. The QIAseq Immune Repertoire TCR panel built the libraries from roughly 15 ng of total RNA. TCRdb redid the calling of the reads with MiXCR, one entry per CDR3 protein. This repertoire shows fewer than 1,000 distinct CDR3 sequences, roughly 8% found once; its top ten account for roughly a third. This entry belongs to a study of circulating CD8 cells and anti-PD-1 response in melanoma. The wider study: Patients received intravenous nivolumab, 3 mg/kg, every 2 weeks.

The V gene's germline CDR1 is SGDLS and CDR2 YYNGEE. The CDR3 has 15 residues. The V end was cut by 0 bases, the J end by 4 bases, with 13 bases between. Regarding the study as a whole: Diversity ranked highest in DNEG and lowest in TIGIT subsets.

Sorting of live CD3+CD8+TCRalphabeta+ cells by PD-1 and/or TIGIT gave four subsets. This TCR derives from a human donor with melanoma. Sample: CD8+ T cells from PBMCs, taken at baseline or after one month of anti-PD-1 therapy (not recorded which). The gene calls are TRBV9 and TRBJ1-2; a possible D gene is TRBD1 (6 bases). The CDR3 region has the DNA TGTGCCAGCAGCGTAGACCAGCGACAGGTCTATGGCTACACCTTC. Encoded protein: CASSVDQRQVYGYTF.